This is a list of T cell receptor beta chains from one sample in a study of CD8 T cells in Susac syndrome. TCRdb ran MiXCR on the immunoSEQ multiplex PCR reads and lists one entry per CDR3 protein. Altogether 180,000 or so distinct CDR3 sequences are present, 85% to 95% being singletons, with the ten largest covering over 0.08%. The sequenced sample consisted of CD4+ T cells from PBMCs. These receptors came from a human donor in good health. The CDR3 runs from the conserved cysteine through the conserved F or W. D genes are given only for firm matches. The size of a clone is reported for some rows only, either as once, few or many, or as a class for expanded clones.

TRBJ2-1 | TRBV11-3 | TRBD2 | - | CASSLSGGQGEQFF | TGTGCCAGCAGCTTGTCGGGAGGCCAGGGTGAGCAGTTCTTC
TRBJ2-3 | TRBV27 | TRBD2 | once | CASSLLGGRGGTDTQYF | TGTGCCAGCAGTTTACTCGGCGGGAGGGGGGGCACAGATACGCAGTATTTT
TRBJ1-4 | TRBV6-5 | - | - | CASSQMGSEKLFF | TGTGCCAGCAGCCAAATGGGGAGTGAAAAACTGTTTTTT
TRBJ1-4 | TRBV4-3 | - | - | CASSHRGGEKLFF | TGCGCCAGCAGCCATCGGGGCGGTGAAAAACTGTTTTTT
TRBJ1-5 | TRBV7-2 | - | - | CASSLAPGEGQPQHF | TGTGCCAGCAGCTTAGCGCCGGGTGAAGGTCAGCCCCAGCATTTT
TRBJ2-4 | TRBV12-3/TRBV12-4 | - | - | CASSFLGAAKNIQYF | TGTGCCAGCAGTTTCCTAGGGGCGGCCAAAAACATTCAGTACTTC
TRBJ2-1 | TRBV29-1 | TRBD2 | - | CSVALAGANEQFF | TGCAGCGTTGCACTAGCGGGAGCGAATGAGCAGTTCTTC
TRBJ1-1 | TRBV30 | - | - | CAWIQPNTEAFF | TGTGCCTGGATCCAGCCGAACACTGAAGCTTTCTTT
TRBJ2-1 | TRBV29-1 | - | - | CSVEDPTGNYNEQFF | TGCAGCGTTGAAGACCCCACCGGGAATTACAATGAGCAGTTCTTC
TRBJ2-1 | TRBV14 | TRBD2 | - | CASSPLDGRGGPYNEQFF | TGTGCCAGCAGCCCTCTTGACGGGAGGGGGGGTCCCTACAATGAGCAGTTCTTC
TRBJ2-3 | TRBV7-2 | TRBD2 | - | CASSSGLASTDTQYF | TGTGCCAGCAGCTCCGGACTAGCGAGCACAGATACGCAGTATTTT
TRBJ2-7 | TRBV4-1 | - | once | CASSQGPGTSRDEQYF | TGCGCCAGCAGCCAAGGGCCGGGAACCTCCAGGGACGAGCAGTACTTC
TRBJ1-1 | TRBV20-1 | - | - | CSAGTGPEAFF | TGCAGTGCTGGAACTGGTCCTGAAGCTTTCTTT
TRBJ2-3 | TRBV5-4 | - | - | CASSRTSTDTQYF | TGTGCCAGCAGCCGGACTAGCACAGATACGCAGTATTTT
TRBJ2-2 | TRBV20-1 | - | - | CSARMGTTGELFF | TGCAGTGCTAGAATGGGAACCACCGGGGAGCTGTTTTTT
TRBJ2-3 | TRBV7-2 | - | - | CASSPGNLRRDTQYF | TGTGCCAGCAGCCCTGGCAACCTTCGGAGAGATACGCAGTATTTT
TRBJ1-5 | TRBV7-2 | - | - | CASSPKGGYQPQHF | TGTGCCAGCAGCCCAAAGGGGGGCTATCAGCCCCAGCATTTT
TRBJ1-1 | TRBV20-1 | - | - | CSATAGTEAFF | TGCAGTGCTACAGCAGGGACAGAAGCTTTCTTT
TRBJ2-1 | TRBV20-1 | TRBD2 | - | CSAREGSGRGSSYNEQFF | TGCAGTGCTAGAGAGGGGAGCGGGAGGGGTAGCTCCTACAATGAGCAGTTCTTC
TRBJ2-1 | TRBV7-8 | TRBD2 | - | CASSLGGLARNEQFF | TGTGCCAGCAGCTTAGGGGGACTAGCGAGGAATGAGCAGTTCTTC
TRBJ1-5 | TRBV28 | TRBD1 | - | CASSLWSGTGRYSNQPQHF | TGTGCCAGCAGTTTATGGAGTGGGACAGGGAGGTATAGCAATCAGCCCCAGCATTTT
TRBJ2-3 | TRBV11-2 | - | - | CASRTSAGTDTQYF | TGTGCCAGCAGGACTAGTGCTGGGACAGATACGCAGTATTTT
TRBJ2-7 | TRBV20-1 | - | - | CSARDFSEFNYEQYF | TGCAGTGCTAGAGATTTCTCCGAGTTTAACTACGAGCAGTACTTC
TRBJ1-1 | TRBV29-1 | - | - | CSVEDSTWGTEAFF | TGCAGCGTTGAGGACTCCACCTGGGGCACTGAAGCTTTCTTT
TRBJ2-1 | TRBV18 | - | - | CASSPRLIGGFYNEQFF | TGTGCCAGCTCACCACGCCTTATCGGGGGATTCTACAATGAGCAGTTCTTC
TRBJ2-1 | TRBV7-9 | - | - | CASSLDTSYNEQFF | TGTGCCAGCAGCTTAGACACCTCCTACAATGAGCAGTTCTTC
TRBJ2-6 | TRBV20-1 | - | - | CSAITGSGTNVLTF | TGCAGTGCGATTACAGGGTCTGGGACCAACGTCCTGACTTTC
TRBJ2-2 | TRBV19 | TRBD2 | - | CASSIRTSGSFGELFF | TGTGCCAGTAGTATAAGGACTAGCGGGAGTTTCGGGGAGCTGTTTTTT
TRBJ1-2 | TRBV23-1 | TRBD1 | - | CASSQGGTENYGYTF | TGCGCCAGCAGTCAAGGAGGGACAGAGAACTATGGCTACACCTTC
TRBJ1-1 | TRBV28 | - | - | CASTPAGGTEAFF | TGTGCCAGCACCCCCGCGGGGGGCACTGAAGCTTTCTTT
TRBJ2-3 | TRBV29-1 | - | - | CSVDLGTDTQYF | TGCAGCGTTGACCTCGGCACAGATACGCAGTATTTT
TRBJ2-1 | TRBV20-1 | TRBD2 | - | CSAVAGELSYNEQFF | TGCAGTGCCGTAGCGGGGGAGCTATCCTACAATGAGCAGTTCTTC
TRBJ2-1 | TRBV29-1 | - | - | CSVEGPRSGLGEQFF | TGCAGCGTTGAAGGTCCGCGGAGCGGTTTAGGGGAGCAGTTCTTC
TRBJ1-5 | TRBV28 | TRBD1 | - | CASRPTGSAQPQHF | TGTGCCAGCAGGCCGACAGGGTCTGCCCAGCCCCAGCATTTT
TRBJ1-1 | TRBV7-9 | - | - | CASSSQRVTEAFF | TGTGCCAGCAGCTCTCAAAGAGTTACTGAAGCTTTCTTT
TRBJ2-7 | TRBV27 | - | - | CASSRRSVSYEQYF | TGTGCCAGCAGTAGGAGGAGCGTCTCCTACGAGCAGTACTTC
TRBJ1-3 | TRBV29-1 | TRBD1 | - | CSVVPQGAPGNTIYF | TGCAGCGTTGTCCCACAGGGGGCGCCTGGAAACACCATATATTTT
TRBJ2-7 | TRBV20-1 | - | - | CSARAGTYEQYF | TGCAGTGCTAGGGCAGGTACCTACGAGCAGTACTTC
TRBJ2-1 | TRBV20-1 | - | - | CSARDLRGSRSEQFF | TGCAGTGCTAGAGATTTGAGGGGGAGTAGAAGTGAGCAGTTCTTC
TRBJ1-2 | TRBV20-1 | - | - | CSARGPYGYTF | TGCAGTGCTAGGGGTCCTTATGGCTACACCTTC
TRBJ1-1 | TRBV19 | - | - | CASSTPVFKGEAFF | TGTGCCAGTAGTACCCCGGTTTTCAAGGGTGAAGCTTTCTTT
TRBJ2-7 | TRBV29-1 | - | - | CSVEWGGRYEQYF | TGCAGCGTTGAATGGGGGGGGCGGTACGAGCAGTACTTC
TRBJ1-5 | TRBV20-1 | - | - | CSARVFGQPQHF | TGCAGTGCTAGAGTATTTGGGCAGCCCCAGCATTTT
TRBJ2-3 | TRBV2 | - | - | CASSGPVEADTQYF | TGTGCCAGCAGTGGACCTGTGGAGGCAGATACGCAGTATTTT
TRBJ2-7 | TRBV3-1 | - | - | CASSPFLRAAYEQYF | TGTGCCAGCAGTCCCTTCCTCCGGGCCGCCTACGAGCAGTACTTC
TRBJ2-5 | TRBV15 | - | - | CATSGDDQETQYF | TGTGCCACCAGCGGGGACGACCAAGAGACCCAGTACTTC
TRBJ2-7 | TRBV30 | - | - | CAWSVKALSYEQYF | TGTGCCTGGAGTGTAAAGGCCCTCTCCTACGAGCAGTACTTC
TRBJ2-1 | TRBV4-3 | - | - | CASSQSKGPESYNEQFF | TGCGCCAGCAGCCAGAGCAAGGGACCCGAATCCTACAATGAGCAGTTCTTC
TRBJ2-3 | TRBV18 | TRBD2 | - | CASSPARGNSDTQYF | TGTGCCAGCTCACCTGCGCGGGGGAACTCAGATACGCAGTATTTT
TRBJ2-7 | TRBV5-1 | TRBD1 | once | CASSLGQGADYEQYF | TGCGCCAGCAGCTTGGGGCAGGGGGCGGACTACGAGCAGTACTTC
TRBJ2-3 | TRBV20-1 | - | - | CSARVGGKDTQYF | TGCAGTGCCAGGGTTGGCGGGAAAGATACGCAGTATTTT
TRBJ1-5 | TRBV18 | - | - | CASSPYSNQPQHF | TGTGCCAGCTCACCCTATAGCAATCAGCCCCAGCATTTT
TRBJ2-7 | TRBV23-1 | TRBD2 | - | CASKSSGRAYEQYF | TGCGCCAGCAAATCTAGCGGGAGGGCCTACGAGCAGTACTTC
TRBJ2-5 | TRBV7-2 | TRBD2 | - | CASSLGAGLYQETQYF | TGTGCCAGCAGCTTAGGAGCGGGACTGTACCAAGAGACCCAGTACTTC
TRBJ1-1 | TRBV4-2 | TRBD1 | - | CASSQDRVGTEAFF | TGTGCCAGCAGCCAGGACAGGGTTGGGACTGAAGCTTTCTTT